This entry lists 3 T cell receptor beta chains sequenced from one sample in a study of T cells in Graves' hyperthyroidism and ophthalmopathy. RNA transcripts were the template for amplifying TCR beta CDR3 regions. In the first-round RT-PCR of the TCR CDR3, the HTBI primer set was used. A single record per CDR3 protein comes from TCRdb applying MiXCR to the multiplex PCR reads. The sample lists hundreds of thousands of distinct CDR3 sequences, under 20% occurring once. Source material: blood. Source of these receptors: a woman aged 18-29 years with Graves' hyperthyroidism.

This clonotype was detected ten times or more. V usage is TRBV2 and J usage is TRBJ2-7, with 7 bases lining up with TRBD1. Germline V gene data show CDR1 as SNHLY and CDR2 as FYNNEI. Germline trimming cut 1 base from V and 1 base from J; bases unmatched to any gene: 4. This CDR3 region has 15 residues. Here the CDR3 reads CASSEEGARSYEQYF. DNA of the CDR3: TGTGCCAGCAGTGAAGAGGGGGCGCGGTCCTACGAGCAGTACTTC.

CDR3: CASGTRYSPLHF. The CDR3 nucleotides read TGTGCCAGCGGGACACGCTATTCACCCCTCCACTTT. This rearrangement joins TRBV3-1 to TRBJ1-6, with a weak D call TRBD1 (6 bases). The CDR3 extends over 12 amino acids. The germline CDR1 and CDR2 sequences are LGHDT and YNNKEL (reference sequence). V was trimmed by 8 bases and J by 8 bases, leaving 10 bases between them.

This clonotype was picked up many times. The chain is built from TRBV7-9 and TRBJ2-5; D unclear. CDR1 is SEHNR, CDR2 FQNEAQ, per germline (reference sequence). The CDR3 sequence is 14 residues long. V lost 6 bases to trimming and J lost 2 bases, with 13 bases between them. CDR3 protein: CASSYWGIQETQYF. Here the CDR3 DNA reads TGTGCCAGCAGTTATTGGGGTATTCAAGAGACCCAGTACTTC. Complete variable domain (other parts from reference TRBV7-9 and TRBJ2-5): DTGVSQNPRHKITKRGQNVTFRCDPISEHNRLYWYRQTLGQGPEFLTYFQNEAQLEKSRLLSDRFSAERPKGSFSTLEIQRTEQGDSAMYLCASSYWGIQETQYFGPGTRLLVL.